The 2 T cell receptor beta chains below all came from one sample that was sequenced in a study of T-cell reconstitution after alpha-beta-depleted transplantation in children. Unique molecular identifiers were built into the TCRbeta library. Each CDR3 protein is one row after TCRdb ran MiXCR on the PCR reads. There are roughly 500,000 distinct CDR3 sequences in the sample; about 10% occur only once, and just over 2% lies in the top ten. Specimen: PBMCs, collected before TCRalphabeta/CD19-depleted stem cell transplant. The source of these receptors is a child aged 2 to 10 with inherited bone marrow failure, due to receive a stem cell transplant.

This clonotype was observed at least ten times. The chain couples TRBV7-9 to TRBJ2-7; 8 nucleotides match TRBD1. CDR3 length: 15 residues. Germline CDR1 SEHNR, CDR2 FQNEAQ (reference sequence). With 0 bases clipped from V and 4 bases from J, the junction kept 5 bases outside the gene matches. CDR3 sequence (DNA): TGTGCCAGCAGCTTAGCGCAGGGGGCCCAGTACGAGCAGTACTTC. Translating it yields CASSLAQGAQYEQYF.

This clonotype has ten or more counts. The CDR3 protein is CASSLDPQGDEQYF. The CDR3 coding sequence is TGTGCCAGCAGTTTAGACCCCCAGGGAGACGAGCAGTACTTC. The rearrangement uses TRBV28 and TRBJ2-7; D may correspond to TRBD1 or TRBD2 (5 bases each). CDR3 size: 14 residues. Per the germline V gene, CDR1 is MDHEN and CDR2 is SYDVKM. V gave up 2 bases and J gave up 5 bases, with 13 bases separating them.